The clone carrying this TCR beta chain appeared a single time. Its specificity is not known. Produced via immunoSEQ multiplex PCR; TCRdb's table is partial and in-frame only. Of 150,000 to 200,000 clones listed, approximately 91% are singletons. This record belongs to a study of T cell responses to AZD1222 COVID-19 vaccine. Study-level results: Spike-wide coverage was observed for vaccine-associated CD4 TCRs, with dominant responses at 160-218 and 743-854.

CDR1 LGHDT and CDR2 YNNKEL come from the germline V gene (reference sequence). V shed 4 bases and J shed 0 bases, with 12 bases lying between them. The CDR3 loop spans 16 amino acids. The clonotype originates from an adult in good health. This rearrangement joins TRBV3-1 (or the pseudogene TRBV3-2) to TRBJ2-2; D is unresolved. This sample comprised peripheral blood, obtained on day 0 of AZD1222 vaccination. This CDR3 is CASSRGPSANTGELFF. CDR3 nucleotides: TGTGCCAGCAGCCGAGGACCATCCGCGAACACCGGGGAGCTGTTTTTT.